The rows below give T cell receptor beta chains drawn from one sample of a study of control samples from healthy donors and cancer patients. Using immunoSEQ multiplex PCR, the repertoire was profiled, and TCRdb retains in-frame clones only, with some absent. The data hold under 130,000 clones, with 83% observed a single time. The sequenced material came from blood. Receptors were obtained from a woman aged 45-65 years in good health. Both conserved end residues are part of each CDR3. Fields, in order: clone size, V gene, D gene, J gene, CDR3 DNA, CDR3 protein. A D gene is named only where the DNA matches it firmly. Size is stated for part of the rows, as once, few or many counts, or as a class when the clone is expanded.

NA	TRBV3-1/TRBV3-2	TRBD2	TRBJ2-1	TGTGCCAGCAGCCAAGAAGTATTTGGCGGGGGAGGGAATGAGCAGTTCTTC	CASSQEVFGGGGNEQFF
NA	TRBV18	NA	TRBJ1-1	TGTGCCAGCTCAATAAGCGTAAAGAAAGTATTGAACACTGAAGCTTTCTTT	CASSISVKKVLNTEAFF
NA	TRBV7-2	NA	TRBJ1-1	TGTGCCAGCAGCTCAAATATGGGGACTGAAGCTTTCTTT	CASSSNMGTEAFF
NA	TRBV5-1	NA	TRBJ1-4	TGCGCCAGCAGCTTAGGACAATCCTATGAAAAACTGTTTTTT	CASSLGQSYEKLFF
NA	TRBV29-1	TRBD2	TRBJ2-1	TGCAGCGCCCTGGGACTAGCGGGAGTAAATGAGCAGTTCTTC	CSALGLAGVNEQFF
NA	TRBV18	NA	TRBJ2-5	TGTGCCAGCTCACCACGCCAGGGGGAGACCCAGTACTTC	CASSPRQGETQYF
NA	TRBV9	NA	TRBJ2-7	TGTGCCAGCAGCGTAGGCGGTCTCCCCTACGAGCAGTACTTC	CASSVGGLPYEQYF
NA	TRBV14	TRBD1	TRBJ2-7	TGTGCCAGCAGCCAACCTGACAGGGCTCTTTTAGTTGAGCAGTACTTC	CASSQPDRALLVEQYF
NA	TRBV11-1	TRBD2	TRBJ2-3	TGTGCCAGCAGTTCCCTTATAGCGGGGGAGACATATACGCAGTATTTT	CASSSLIAGETYTQYF
NA	TRBV7-2	NA	TRBJ2-2	TGTGCCAGCAGCTTAGTTCGAATCCGGGAGCTGTTTTTT	CASSLVRIRELFF
NA	TRBV30	TRBD1	TRBJ2-7	TGTGCCTGGTTGCCGAGGCAGGGGGACTCCTACGAGCAGTACTTC	CAWLPRQGDSYEQYF
once	TRBV6-4	TRBD1	TRBJ2-3	TGTGCCAGCAGTGACGGGACAGGGGCAGATACGCAGTATTTT	CASSDGTGADTQYF
NA	TRBV28	NA	TRBJ1-5	TGTGCCAGCAGTTATCAGGGGATGCAGAATCAGCCCCAGCATTTT	CASSYQGMQNQPQHF
NA	TRBV15	NA	TRBJ1-1	TGTGCCACCAGCAGAGAGCATGGTTACGACACTGAAGCTTTCTTT	CATSREHGYDTEAFF
once	TRBV11-3	TRBD1	TRBJ2-3	TGTGCCAGCAGCGCCCGACAGGGTGCCACAGATACGCAGTATTTT	CASSARQGATDTQYF
NA	TRBV4-2	NA	TRBJ1-5	TGTGCCAGCAGCCAAGAATGGTTAAGCAATCAGCCCCAGCATTTT	CASSQEWLSNQPQHF
NA	TRBV7-3	NA	TRBJ2-1	TGTGCCAGCAGCTTAGCTAGATCGGGGGAGCAGTTCTTC	CASSLARSGEQFF
NA	TRBV27	NA	TRBJ2-3	TGTGCCAGCAGTTTTCGAGATACGCAGTATTTT	CASSFRDTQYF
NA	TRBV11-3	TRBD1	TRBJ1-4	TGTGCCAGCAGCTCTCGGCCGGGACAGGGGGCGGCAAAACTGTTTTTT	CASSSRPGQGAAKLFF
NA	TRBV24-1	NA	TRBJ1-5	TGTGCCACCAGTGCGGACGGGGGGGGAGAGGGTGATCAGCCCCAGCATTTT	CATSADGGGEGDQPQHF
NA	TRBV18	TRBD1	TRBJ2-3	TGTGCCAGCTCACCTTTGTCAGGGGGCAATGGCAGGGATACGCAGTATTTT	CASSPLSGGNGRDTQYF
NA	TRBV11-3	NA	TRBJ2-7	TGTGCCAGCGCCCAGGGGCAGTACGAGCAGTACTTC	CASAQGQYEQYF
NA	TRBV11-2	TRBD1	TRBJ1-4	TGTGCCAGCAGCTTAGTAAAAGGACAGGGGGAACTGTTTTTT	CASSLVKGQGELFF
NA	TRBV6-2/TRBV6-3	NA	TRBJ1-3	TGTGCCAGCAGTGAGACAGGCTCGGCCTCTGGAAACACCATATATTTT	CASSETGSASGNTIYF
few	TRBV7-6	TRBD1	TRBJ1-1	TGTGCCAGCAGCTCCGGACAGGGTACTGAAGCTTTCTTT	CASSSGQGTEAFF
NA	TRBV10-3	NA	TRBJ1-2	TGTGCCATCAGTGAGTCGGGGGACGGCTATGGCTACACCTTC	CAISESGDGYGYTF
NA	TRBV9	NA	TRBJ2-3	TGTGCCAGCAGCGTAGCTGACTCCGGCACAGATACGCAGTATTTT	CASSVADSGTDTQYF
NA	TRBV7-8	NA	TRBJ2-3	TGTGCCAGCAGCTCGCCCCCGGGGACAGATACGCAGTATTTT	CASSSPPGTDTQYF
NA	TRBV11-2	NA	TRBJ2-5	TGTGCCAGCAGCTTATCACTCCCCTCAGGGACCCAGTACTTC	CASSLSLPSGTQYF
once	TRBV6-2/TRBV6-3	TRBD1	TRBJ1-2	TGTGCCAGCAGCCTTGGACAGGGTGGCTACACCTTC	CASSLGQGGYTF
NA	TRBV18	TRBD1	TRBJ1-1	TGTGCCAGCTCACGTTCGATTCCGGGACAGGGGTACACTGAAGCTTTCTTT	CASSRSIPGQGYTEAFF
NA	TRBV5-1	NA	TRBJ1-1	TGCGCCAGCAGCTTGCTTCGGGTAGACACTGAAGCTTTCTTT	CASSLLRVDTEAFF
NA	TRBV5-1	TRBD1	TRBJ1-6	TGCGCCAGCACGGAGGGGACAGCCAATTCACCCCTCCACTTT	CASTEGTANSPLHF